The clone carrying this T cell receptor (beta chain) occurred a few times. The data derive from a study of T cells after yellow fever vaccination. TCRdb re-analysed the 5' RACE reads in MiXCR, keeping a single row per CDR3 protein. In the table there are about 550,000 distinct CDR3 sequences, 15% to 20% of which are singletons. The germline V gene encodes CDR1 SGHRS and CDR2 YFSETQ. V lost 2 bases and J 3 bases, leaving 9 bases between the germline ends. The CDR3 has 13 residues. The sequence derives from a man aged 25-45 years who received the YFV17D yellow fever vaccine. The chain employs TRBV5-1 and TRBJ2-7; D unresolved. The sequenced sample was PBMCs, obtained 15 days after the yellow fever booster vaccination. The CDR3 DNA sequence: TGCGCCAGCAGCTTAGGCTGGGTCTACGAGCAGTACTTC. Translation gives CASSLGWVYEQYF.